The sequence of this TCR beta chain was determined in a study of T cells in women clearing cervical HPV infection. The germline V and J ends were trimmed by 6 bases and 2 bases, with 14 bases remaining between them. Per germline, CDR1 KGHSH and CDR2 LQKENI. This CDR3 contains 14 residues. Repertoires were generated with immunoSEQ multiplex PCR, while TCRdb's copy carries only in-frame clones and drops some. The sample has about 20,000 clones; the top ten hold 10% to 15%. Study findings and constraints: A classifier using richness and V gene abundances reached an AUC of approximately 0.79.

As concerns this clone: Antigen specificity is unknown. The read falls 3 residues short of the CDR3 end, and the missing part is taken from the germline J gene.

Each participant carried one incident cervical HPV16 infection only. The clonotype comes from a woman between 18 and 70 years old with a cervical HPV16 infection that either progressed to CIN3+ or cleared (not recorded which). The sequenced sample was blood buffy coat. The gene calls are TRBV18 and TRBJ2-7, with D perhaps TRBD2 (6 bases). The CDR3 DNA, read in part, is TGTGCCAGCTCCCGGGCTAGCGCGACCTACGAG. This sequence encodes CASSRASATYE. The full CDR3 is CASSRASATYEQYF.